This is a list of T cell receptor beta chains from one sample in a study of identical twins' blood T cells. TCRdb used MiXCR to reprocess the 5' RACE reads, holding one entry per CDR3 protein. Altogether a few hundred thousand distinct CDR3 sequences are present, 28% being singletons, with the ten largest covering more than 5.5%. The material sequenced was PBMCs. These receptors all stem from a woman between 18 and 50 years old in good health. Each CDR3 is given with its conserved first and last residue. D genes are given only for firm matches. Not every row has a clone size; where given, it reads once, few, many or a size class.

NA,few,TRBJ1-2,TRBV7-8,CASSLVPGVGYTF,TGTGCCAGCAGCCTAGTTCCAGGGGTCGGCTACACCTTC
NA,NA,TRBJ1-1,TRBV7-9,CASSQTGTNLMNTEAFF,TGTGCCAGCAGCCAGACAGGAACCAATCTGATGAACACTGAAGCTTTCTTT
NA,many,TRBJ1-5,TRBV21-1,CASSKGAPNNQPQHF,TGTGCCAGCAGCAAAGGGGCACCAAACAATCAGCCCCAGCATTTT
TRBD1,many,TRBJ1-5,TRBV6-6,CASSLQGVGQPQHF,TGTGCCAGCAGTTTACAGGGGGTCGGTCAGCCCCAGCATTTT
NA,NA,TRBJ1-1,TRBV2,CASIGVSGSTEAFF,TGTGCCAGCATTGGGGTTTCGGGGAGCACTGAAGCTTTCTTT
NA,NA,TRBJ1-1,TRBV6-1,CASSVGRIQNTEAFF,TGTGCCAGCAGTGTAGGACGGATACAGAACACTGAAGCTTTCTTT
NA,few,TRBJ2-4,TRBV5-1,CASSLAGGSGGNIQYF,TGCGCCAGCAGCTTGGCCGGGGGAAGTGGAGGAAACATTCAGTACTTC
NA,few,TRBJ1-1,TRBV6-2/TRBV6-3,CASSYSMRDTEAFF,TGTGCCAGCAGTTACTCGATGAGGGACACTGAAGCTTTCTTT
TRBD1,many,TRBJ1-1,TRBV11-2,CASRFPGTGKRVEAFF,TGTGCCAGCAGGTTCCCCGGGACAGGGAAAAGAGTTGAAGCTTTCTTT
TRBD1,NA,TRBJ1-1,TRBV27,CASTEQGARGTEAFF,TGTGCCAGCACGGAACAGGGGGCTCGTGGCACTGAAGCTTTCTTT
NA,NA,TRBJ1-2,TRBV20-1,CSAIGTSIDYGYTF,TGCAGTGCTATCGGGACCTCTATCGACTATGGCTACACCTTC
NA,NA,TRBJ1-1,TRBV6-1,CASSVRGSGTEAFF,TGTGCCAGCAGTGTAAGGGGTAGTGGCACTGAAGCTTTCTTT
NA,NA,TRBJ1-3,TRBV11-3,CASSLGPGSSGNTIYF,TGTGCCAGCAGCTTAGGGCCGGGGAGCTCTGGAAACACCATATATTTT